These T cell receptor beta chains were read from a single sample in a study of T cell responses to AZD1222 COVID-19 vaccine. Here immunoSEQ multiplex PCR was the method, and the copy in TCRdb shows in-frame clones only, minus some. Of more than 75,000 clones in the sample, around 90% were seen once. The sequenced sample was peripheral blood, obtained on day 0 of AZD1222 vaccination. Every receptor here comes from an adult in good health. CDR3s include the opening cysteine and the closing phenylalanine or tryptophan. The D gene is left open where the match is weak. Expanded clones get a size class; other rows say once, few or many, or leave the size out.

D gene: TRBD2
J gene: TRBJ2-7
V gene: TRBV11-2
clone size: NA
CDR3 protein: CASSLVSTSGMPYEQYF
CDR3 DNA: TGTGCCAGCAGCTTAGTTTCGACTAGCGGGATGCCGTACGAGCAGTACTTC

D gene: TRBD1
J gene: TRBJ1-1
V gene: TRBV27
clone size: NA
CDR3 protein: CASSLSRTGTEAFF
CDR3 DNA: TGTGCCAGCAGTCTCTCCCGGACAGGGACTGAAGCTTTCTTT

D gene: NA
J gene: TRBJ2-5
V gene: TRBV30
clone size: NA
CDR3 protein: CAWSPGTQETQYF
CDR3 DNA: TGTGCCTGGAGCCCCGGGACTCAAGAGACCCAGTACTTC

D gene: TRBD2
J gene: TRBJ2-1
V gene: TRBV20-1
clone size: once
CDR3 protein: CSASVSGDENEQFF
CDR3 DNA: TGCAGTGCTAGTGTTAGCGGGGACGAAAATGAGCAGTTCTTC

D gene: NA
J gene: TRBJ1-5
V gene: TRBV7-2
clone size: NA
CDR3 protein: CASSPPGVGSQPQHF
CDR3 DNA: TGTGCCAGCAGCCCCCCCGGGGTAGGGAGTCAGCCCCAGCATTTT

D gene: NA
J gene: TRBJ1-1
V gene: TRBV5-5
clone size: NA
CDR3 protein: CASSLGTVNTEAFF
CDR3 DNA: TGTGCCAGCAGCTTGGGGACAGTAAACACTGAAGCTTTCTTT

D gene: NA
J gene: TRBJ1-5
V gene: TRBV18
clone size: NA
CDR3 protein: CASSPYSNQPQHF
CDR3 DNA: TGTGCCAGCTCACCTTATAGCAATCAGCCCCAGCATTTT

D gene: NA
J gene: TRBJ1-2
V gene: TRBV3-1/TRBV3-2
clone size: NA
CDR3 protein: CASRPQGTNYGYTF
CDR3 DNA: TGTGCCAGCAGGCCACAGGGAACTAACTATGGCTACACCTTC

D gene: NA
J gene: TRBJ2-3
V gene: TRBV28
clone size: few
CDR3 protein: CASSPQGLTDTQYF
CDR3 DNA: TGTGCCAGCAGTCCCCAGGGGCTCACAGATACGCAGTATTTT

D gene: NA
J gene: TRBJ2-7
V gene: TRBV11-3
clone size: once
CDR3 protein: CASSKQGPADEQYF
CDR3 DNA: TGTGCCAGCAGCAAACAAGGCCCAGCGGACGAGCAGTACTTC

D gene: TRBD1
J gene: TRBJ2-4
V gene: TRBV6-2/TRBV6-3
clone size: NA
CDR3 protein: CASSYETGRGEYF
CDR3 DNA: TGTGCCAGCAGTTACGAGACAGGGAGAGGGGAGTACTTC

D gene: NA
J gene: TRBJ1-5
V gene: TRBV6-5
clone size: NA
CDR3 protein: CASSYSSGGREHF
CDR3 DNA: TGTGCCAGCAGTTACTCGTCTGGAGGAAGGGAGCATTTT

D gene: NA
J gene: TRBJ1-2
V gene: TRBV18
clone size: NA
CDR3 protein: CASSPSQGYGYTF
CDR3 DNA: TGTGCCAGCTCACCATCACAGGGCTATGGCTACACCTTC

D gene: NA
J gene: TRBJ1-1
V gene: TRBV2
clone size: NA
CDR3 protein: CASSEWIEAFF
CDR3 DNA: TGTGCCAGCAGTGAGTGGATTGAAGCTTTCTTT

D gene: NA
J gene: TRBJ2-5
V gene: TRBV7-3
clone size: once
CDR3 protein: CASSLQGTGAETQYF
CDR3 DNA: TGTGCCAGCAGCTTACAAGGAACCGGCGCAGAGACCCAGTACTTC

D gene: TRBD1
J gene: TRBJ1-2
V gene: TRBV28
clone size: NA
CDR3 protein: CASSLLTGGYGYTF
CDR3 DNA: TGTGCCAGCAGTTTACTTACAGGGGGCTATGGCTACACCTTC

D gene: NA
J gene: TRBJ2-1
V gene: TRBV4-1
clone size: once
CDR3 protein: CASSQGPEVSEQFF
CDR3 DNA: TGCGCCAGCAGCCAAGGACCGGAAGTGTCGGAGCAGTTCTTC

D gene: TRBD1
J gene: TRBJ2-1
V gene: TRBV24-1
clone size: NA
CDR3 protein: CATSDPTGASSYNEQFF
CDR3 DNA: TGTGCCACCAGTGATCCGACAGGGGCCAGCTCCTACAATGAGCAGTTCTTC

D gene: NA
J gene: TRBJ2-7
V gene: TRBV27
clone size: NA
CDR3 protein: CASSLFQTSYEQYF
CDR3 DNA: TGTGCCAGCAGTTTATTTCAAACTTCCTACGAGCAGTACTTC

D gene: NA
J gene: TRBJ1-6
V gene: TRBV3-1/TRBV3-2
clone size: once
CDR3 protein: CASSHRFPGHQAYNSPLHF
CDR3 DNA: TGTGCCAGCAGCCACCGATTCCCGGGACACCAAGCCTATAATTCACCCCTCCACTTT

D gene: NA
J gene: TRBJ1-3
V gene: TRBV4-1
clone size: NA
CDR3 protein: CASSQSGGRSGNTIYF
CDR3 DNA: TGCGCCAGCAGCCAAAGCGGGGGGCGGTCTGGAAACACCATATATTTT

D gene: NA
J gene: TRBJ1-4
V gene: TRBV20-1
clone size: once
CDR3 protein: CSAHQGEKLFF
CDR3 DNA: TGCAGTGCTCATCAAGGTGAAAAACTGTTTTTT

D gene: TRBD2
J gene: TRBJ2-1
V gene: TRBV5-1
clone size: NA
CDR3 protein: CASSPGTSGNNEQFF
CDR3 DNA: TGCGCCAGCAGCCCCGGGACTAGCGGCAACAATGAGCAGTTCTTC

D gene: NA
J gene: TRBJ2-1
V gene: TRBV19
clone size: few
CDR3 protein: CASRRGGMTYNEQFF
CDR3 DNA: TGTGCCAGTAGGCGGGGCGGGATGACCTACAATGAGCAGTTCTTC

D gene: NA
J gene: TRBJ1-2
V gene: TRBV3-1/TRBV3-2
clone size: NA
CDR3 protein: CASSQGGTRGSYGYTF
CDR3 DNA: TGTGCCAGCAGCCAAGGGGGGACAAGGGGCAGCTATGGCTACACCTTC

D gene: NA
J gene: TRBJ2-3
V gene: TRBV11-2
clone size: NA
CDR3 protein: CASSLTGADTQYF
CDR3 DNA: TGTGCCAGCAGCTTAACCGGAGCAGATACGCAGTATTTT

D gene: NA
J gene: TRBJ2-3
V gene: TRBV18
clone size: NA
CDR3 protein: CASSPARTDTQYF
CDR3 DNA: TGTGCCAGCTCACCGGCCCGCACAGATACGCAGTATTTT

D gene: NA
J gene: TRBJ1-2
V gene: TRBV18
clone size: NA
CDR3 protein: CASSPGTANYGYTF
CDR3 DNA: TGTGCCAGCTCACCTGGGACGGCTAACTATGGCTACACCTTC

D gene: TRBD2
J gene: TRBJ2-1
V gene: TRBV25-1
clone size: once
CDR3 protein: CASSHRLAGLRNEQFF
CDR3 DNA: TGTGCCAGCAGTCACCGACTAGCGGGCCTGAGGAATGAGCAGTTCTTC

D gene: TRBD1
J gene: TRBJ2-7
V gene: TRBV18
clone size: NA
CDR3 protein: CASSEGQGKTYEQYF
CDR3 DNA: TGTGCCAGCTCTGAAGGACAGGGGAAAACCTACGAGCAGTACTTC

D gene: NA
J gene: TRBJ1-1
V gene: TRBV21-1
clone size: NA
CDR3 protein: CASSNLQGANTEAFF
CDR3 DNA: TGTGCCAGCAGCAATCTACAGGGGGCGAACACTGAAGCTTTCTTT

D gene: NA
J gene: TRBJ2-7
V gene: TRBV5-1
clone size: NA
CDR3 protein: CASSSGTRTNEQYF
CDR3 DNA: TGCGCCAGCAGCTCCGGGACACGGACAAACGAGCAGTACTTC

D gene: NA
J gene: TRBJ2-5
V gene: TRBV28
clone size: NA
CDR3 protein: CASSLVARGQETQYF
CDR3 DNA: TGTGCCAGCAGTTTAGTGGCCAGGGGCCAAGAGACCCAGTACTTC

D gene: NA
J gene: TRBJ2-7
V gene: TRBV7-9
clone size: NA
CDR3 protein: CASSRPLEVGSYEQYF
CDR3 DNA: TGTGCCAGCAGCAGGCCGTTGGAAGTGGGCTCCTACGAGCAGTACTTC

D gene: NA
J gene: TRBJ1-2
V gene: TRBV19
clone size: NA
CDR3 protein: CASSYLTEAYGYTF
CDR3 DNA: TGTGCCAGTAGTTATCTGACAGAAGCCTATGGCTACACCTTC

D gene: NA
J gene: TRBJ1-6
V gene: TRBV27
clone size: NA
CDR3 protein: CASSLSAGNLALHF
CDR3 DNA: TGTGCCAGCAGTTTAAGTGCGGGGAATCTCGCCCTCCACTTT

D gene: TRBD2
J gene: TRBJ2-1
V gene: TRBV11-3
clone size: NA
CDR3 protein: CASSFSVAGGTHNEQFF
CDR3 DNA: TGTGCCAGCAGCTTCAGTGTAGCGGGAGGTACCCATAATGAGCAGTTCTTC

D gene: TRBD2
J gene: TRBJ2-3
V gene: TRBV29-1
clone size: NA
CDR3 protein: CSVVPAAGATDTQYF
CDR3 DNA: TGCAGCGTTGTCCCAGCAGCGGGAGCCACAGATACGCAGTATTTT

D gene: TRBD1
J gene: TRBJ1-1
V gene: TRBV24-1
clone size: NA
CDR3 protein: CATSDPTGGNTEAFF
CDR3 DNA: TGTGCCACCAGTGATCCGACAGGGGGAAACACTGAAGCTTTCTTT

D gene: NA
J gene: TRBJ1-6
V gene: TRBV20-1
clone size: NA
CDR3 protein: CSASAPGEEGSPLHF
CDR3 DNA: TGCAGTGCTAGTGCCCCGGGGGAGGAGGGTTCACCCCTCCACTTT

D gene: NA
J gene: TRBJ2-7
V gene: TRBV18
clone size: NA
CDR3 protein: CASSPQLDSTYEQYF
CDR3 DNA: TGTGCCAGCTCACCACAACTGGACTCGACCTACGAGCAGTACTTC

D gene: NA
J gene: TRBJ1-1
V gene: TRBV30
clone size: few
CDR3 protein: CAWSVVWTEAFF
CDR3 DNA: TGTGCCTGGAGTGTAGTGTGGACTGAAGCTTTCTTT

D gene: NA
J gene: TRBJ1-5
V gene: TRBV29-1
clone size: NA
CDR3 protein: CSVSDGDNQPQHF
CDR3 DNA: TGCAGCGTTTCCGACGGGGACAATCAGCCCCAGCATTTT

D gene: NA
J gene: TRBJ1-1
V gene: TRBV24-1
clone size: NA
CDR3 protein: CATPSRPDAGSEAFF
CDR3 DNA: TGTGCCACCCCGTCGAGACCGGACGCTGGTTCTGAAGCTTTCTTT

D gene: TRBD2
J gene: TRBJ2-1
V gene: TRBV19
clone size: NA
CDR3 protein: CASSIEGLAGGSYNEQFF
CDR3 DNA: TGTGCCAGTAGTATTGAGGGACTAGCGGGAGGCTCCTACAATGAGCAGTTCTTC

D gene: NA
J gene: TRBJ1-2
V gene: TRBV18
clone size: NA
CDR3 protein: CASSPPDVNYGYTF
CDR3 DNA: TGTGCCAGCTCACCCCCGGACGTTAACTATGGCTACACCTTC

D gene: NA
J gene: TRBJ2-7
V gene: TRBV28
clone size: NA
CDR3 protein: CASSFRDTALNDEQYF
CDR3 DNA: TGTGCCAGCAGTTTCCGGGACACAGCTCTCAACGACGAGCAGTACTTC

D gene: TRBD2
J gene: TRBJ2-7
V gene: TRBV28
clone size: NA
CDR3 protein: CASSLLAGAYEQYF
CDR3 DNA: TGTGCCAGCAGTTTGCTAGCGGGTGCCTACGAGCAGTACTTC

D gene: NA
J gene: TRBJ1-1
V gene: TRBV24-1
clone size: NA
CDR3 protein: CASRSGTNTEAFF
CDR3 DNA: TGTGCCTCTCGCTCCGGGACAAACACTGAAGCTTTCTTT

D gene: TRBD2
J gene: TRBJ2-1
V gene: TRBV28
clone size: NA
CDR3 protein: CASTEAGEGYNEQFF
CDR3 DNA: TGTGCCAGCACCGAAGCGGGAGAAGGCTACAATGAGCAGTTCTTC

D gene: NA
J gene: TRBJ2-7
V gene: TRBV29-1
clone size: NA
CDR3 protein: CSVEGTSYEQYF
CDR3 DNA: TGCAGCGTCGAGGGGACCTCCTACGAGCAGTACTTC

D gene: TRBD2
J gene: TRBJ2-1
V gene: TRBV18
clone size: NA
CDR3 protein: CASSPGLAGNSYNEQFF
CDR3 DNA: TGTGCCAGCTCACCGGGACTAGCGGGGAACTCCTACAATGAGCAGTTCTTC

D gene: NA
J gene: TRBJ2-7
V gene: TRBV9
clone size: NA
CDR3 protein: CASSPRGAYSFEQYF
CDR3 DNA: TGTGCCAGCAGCCCAAGAGGAGCATATTCGTTCGAGCAGTACTTC

D gene: NA
J gene: TRBJ1-1
V gene: TRBV23-1
clone size: NA
CDR3 protein: CASSQNPTPNTEAFF
CDR3 DNA: TGCGCCAGCAGTCAAAACCCGACGCCTAACACTGAAGCTTTCTTT